This T cell receptor (beta chain) was sequenced for a study of blood T cell repertoires in COVID-19. Repertoires were generated with immunoSEQ multiplex PCR, while TCRdb's copy carries only in-frame clones and drops some. The profile shows approximately 59,000 clones, around 81% of them singletons. From germline, CDR1 is SGHTA and CDR2 FQGNSA. The CDR3 runs to 19 residues. Between the trimmed V and J ends, which lost 6 bases and 0 bases, there was a span of 24 bases. This receptor was obtained from a woman of 80 years or more with acute or convalescent COVID-19. The J gene is TRBJ1-3, the V gene TRBV7-2, with D perhaps matching TRBD1 (5 bases). The sequenced material came from peripheral blood. CDR3 in amino acids: CASSLRATSRGSSGNTIYF. As DNA, the CDR3 is TGTGCCAGCAGTCTGCGAGCGACCTCCCGGGGGAGCTCTGGAAACACCATATATTTT.